These 6 T cell receptor beta chains were all obtained from the same sample, sequenced in a study of blood T cell repertoires in COVID-19 (dated by TCRdb to the early 2020s). Library method: the immunoSEQ multiplex PCR assay. In its TCRdb copy, this immuneACCESS table keeps in-frame sequences only and misses some clones. Where compared with another copy, unresolved V genes explain less than half of these, and the others have no known cause. The table for this sample lists tens of thousands of clones; about 90% of them were counted only once. Around 11% of the sample is in the top ten clones. Sequencing used peripheral blood. The source of these receptors is a human donor in a cohort sampled during active COVID-19.

This clone was counted once. The J gene is TRBJ2-7, the V gene TRBV3-1 (or the pseudogene TRBV3-2); the match to TRBD2 covers 11 bases. The CDR3 is made up of 14 amino acids. Germline CDR1 is LGHDT and CDR2 is YNNKEL (reference sequence). V was clipped by 6 bases and J by 2 bases; unmatched bases: 3. CDR3 sequence: CASRSSGGPYEQYF. The CDR3 coding sequence is TGTGCCAGCAGGTCTAGCGGGGGGCCCTACGAGCAGTACTTC.

With respect to this clone: An end of the junction does not agree with germline; a read error may underlie this. The V call is TRBV28, the J call TRBJ2-7, with 12 positions matching TRBD1. The length of the CDR3 is 15 residues. Germline V gene sequence: CDR1 MDHEN, CDR2 SYDVKM. The CDR3 loop is CASSPASGTGGRGGF. For the CDR3, the DNA is TGTGCCAGCAGTCCCGCCAGCGGGACAGGGGGCAGAGGGGGCTTC.

The chain is built from TRBV28 and TRBJ2-7, with unresolved D. This CDR3 is 15 amino acids long. Germline CDR1 MDHEN, CDR2 SYDVKM. Trimming pared 6 bases from V and 0 bases from J, leaving 15 bases between. DNA for the CDR3: TGTGCCAGCAGCCCCCCCTCGGGTACCTCCTACGAGCAGTACTTC. It specifies CASSPPSGTSYEQYF.

This chain joins TRBV18 and TRBJ1-2; D call uncertain. The CDR3 length is 13 residues. Germline CDR1 and CDR2: KGHSH and LQKENI. The germline V and J ends were trimmed by 3 bases and 6 bases, with 11 bases remaining between them. For the CDR3, the DNA is TGTGCCAGCTCACCCCCGACTTGGCATGGCTACACCTTC. It is translated as CASSPPTWHGYTF.

V gene TRBV30 combines with J gene TRBJ2-5; perhaps TRBD2 as D (6 bases). The CDR3 covers 13 residues. Trimming removed 3 bases at V and 10 bases at J, with 18 bases between. From germline, CDR1 is GTSNPN and CDR2 SVGIG (reference sequence). The CDR3 DNA sequence: TGTGCCTGGAGGGGTGGGCCCGGGGGTGTCCAGTACTTC. Encoded protein: CAWRGGPGGVQYF.

V and J are TRBV7-8 and TRBJ1-5; D not certain. The germline V gene has CDR1 SGHVS and CDR2 FQNEAQ. The CDR3 sequence is 13 residues long. V was cut by 7 bases and J by 4 bases, with 11 bases left in between. The CDR3 DNA reads as TGTGCCAGCACCGTTGGAGGGAATCAGCCCCAGCATTTT. This gives the protein CASTVGGNQPQHF.